The 9 T cell receptor beta chains below come from one sample, sequenced in a study of T cell responses to AZD1222 COVID-19 vaccine. The method was immunoSEQ multiplex PCR; TCRdb's version includes in-frame clones alone and lacks a portion of them. This sample carries more than 80,000 clones, approximately 83% of them seen once, and the ten largest clones take 3.4%. The source material was peripheral blood, sampled 28 days after the second AZD1222 dose. These receptors all stem from an adult who received the AZD1222 COVID-19 vaccine.

The CDR3 DNA follows: TGTGCCAGCAGTTACGAAGCGGGAGGCGGGAACGAGCAGTACTTC. It is translated as CASSYEAGGGNEQYF. V and J are TRBV6-6 and TRBJ2-7, with TRBD2 matching over 9 bases. From germline, CDR1 is MNHNY and CDR2 SVGAGI (reference sequence). Trimming removed 2 bases from V and 5 bases from J; junction bases left unmatched: 7. This CDR3 spans 15 amino acids.

The chain is built from TRBV11-3 and TRBJ2-1, with TRBD2 identical over 15 bases. In germline, CDR1 is SGHNT, CDR2 YENEEA. CDR3 length: 15 residues. Unmatched junction bases numbered 6, after V lost 5 bases and J lost 10 bases. CDR3 sequence: CASSPLGLAGGEQFF. CDR3 coding DNA: TGTGCCAGCAGCCCCTTGGGACTAGCGGGGGGAGAGCAGTTCTTC.

V gene TRBV10-3 combines with J gene TRBJ1-5; D possibly corresponds to TRBD1 (5 bases). V gave up 7 bases and J gave up 6 bases, with 13 bases separating them. This CDR3 region has 13 residues. Germline V lookup: CDR1 ENHRY, CDR2 SYGVKD. CDR3 DNA: TGTGCCATCAATGGGGCCCCAGGTCAGCCCCAGCATTTT. It is translated as CAINGAPGQPQHF.

The V gene is TRBV7-2, the J gene TRBJ2-6, with D unresolved. The CDR3 loop spans 16 amino acids. V lost 1 base and J lost 0, with 7 bases in between. Germline values: CDR1 SGHTA, CDR2 FQGNSA. The CDR3 loop is CASSLGRSSGANVLTF. The CDR3 nucleotides read TGTGCCAGCAGCTTAGGCAGGAGCTCTGGGGCCAACGTCCTGACTTTC. Full variable domain (rest looked up from reference TRBV7-2 and TRBJ2-6): GAGVSQSPSNKVTEKGKDVELRCDPISGHTALYWYRQSLGQGLEFLIYFQGNSAPDKSGLPSDRFSAERTGGSVSTLTIQRTQQEDSAVYLCASSLGRSSGANVLTFGAGSRLTVL.

J is TRBJ1-6 and V is TRBV4-1; D is undetermined. Deletions cut 11 bases from V and 5 bases from J, with 16 bases between. This CDR3 spans 14 amino acids. Germline loops: CDR1 MGHRA, CDR2 YSYEKL. The CDR3 DNA follows: TGCGCCTCTCCCGGGCGCCGGGATAATTCACCCCTCCACTTT. Translated, it gives CASPGRRDNSPLHF.

DNA for the CDR3: TGTGCCAGCAGGCCAGGGGCGACCTCCTACGAGCAGTACTTC. It encodes CASRPGATSYEQYF. V and J are TRBV27 and TRBJ2-7, with D possibly being TRBD1 (6 bases). Between the trimmed V and J ends, which lost 6 bases and 0 bases, there was a span of 12 bases. The CDR3 extends over 14 amino acids. From germline, CDR1 is MNHEY and CDR2 SMNVEV (reference sequence).

The V and J genes are TRBV28 and TRBJ2-1; maybe TRBD1 (5 bases). CDR1 and CDR2 from the germline V gene are MDHEN and SYDVKM. V lost 1 base to trimming and J lost 0 bases, with 13 bases between them. This CDR3 has 17 residues. The CDR3 bases are TGTGCCAGCAGTTTATTACCCGACAGTGCCTCCTACAATGAGCAGTTCTTC. Protein sequence: CASSLLPDSASYNEQFF.

The CDR3 bases are TGTGCCAGCAGTATCCGGACATTTACCTACGAGCAGTACTTC. Its protein is CASSIRTFTYEQYF. This sequence joins TRBV2 and TRBJ2-7; tentatively, D is TRBD1 (5 bases). Trimming took off 5 bases at V and 2 bases at J, with 13 bases between the two ends. The germline V gene encodes CDR1 SNHLY and CDR2 FYNNEI. The CDR3 is made up of 14 amino acids.

The chain carries TRBV2 and TRBJ2-7, with 7 positions matching TRBD1. The germline gives CDR1 SNHLY, CDR2 FYNNEI. V shed 6 bases, J shed 5 bases, and the junction held 4 bases outside the gene matches. This CDR3 contains 12 residues. This CDR3 is CASSRDRDEQYF. CDR3 nucleotides: TGTGCCAGCAGCCGTGACAGGGACGAGCAGTACTTC.